Presented here are 4 T cell receptor beta chains from one specimen sequenced in a study of control samples from healthy donors and cancer patients. The data were produced by immunoSEQ multiplex PCR, yet TCRdb's version contains in-frame clones alone and is incomplete. The sample includes 90,000 to 110,000 clones, 90% of them seen just once. The sample comprised blood. The receptors originated from a human donor in good health. The donor label of this sample is uncertain.

The CDR3 DNA follows: TGTGCCAGCAGTGAACAGGGGGCGAGCACTGAAGCTTTCTTT. It yields the protein CASSEQGASTEAFF. The V call is TRBV6-1, the J call TRBJ1-1; 8 nucleotides line up with TRBD1. The V and J ends lost 2 bases and 4 bases, in that order; junction bases with no gene match: 3. Germline lookup yields CDR1 MNHNS and CDR2 SASEGT. The CDR3 is made up of 14 amino acids.

This chain joins TRBV19 and TRBJ1-1; perhaps TRBD1 as D (6 bases). CDR3 length: 14 amino acids. Germline V lookup: CDR1 LNHDA, CDR2 SQIVND (reference sequence). Trimming shortened V by 5 bases and J by 5 bases, and 15 bases separated the two germline ends. The CDR3 bases are TGTGCCAGTAGTCCCTCACAGGGACGGACTGAAGCTTTCTTT. Its translation: CASSPSQGRTEAFF.

The genes are TRBV5-6 and TRBJ2-4; D remains ambiguous. Trimming took off 4 bases at V and 0 bases at J, with 5 bases between the two ends. The CDR3 loop spans 13 amino acids. Germline V gene data show CDR1 as SGHDT and CDR2 as YYEEEE. The CDR3 bases are TGTGCCAGCAGCAATGTAGCCAAAAACATTCAGTACTTC. Amino acid sequence: CASSNVAKNIQYF.

The chain uses TRBV7-2 and TRBJ1-1; no clear D gene. Between the trimmed V and J ends, which lost 5 bases and 1 base, there was a span of 8 bases. Germline assignment: CDR1 SGHTA and CDR2 FQGNSA. The CDR3 runs to 13 residues. The CDR3 region is CASSASRNTEAFF. CDR3 DNA sequence: TGTGCCAGCAGCGCCAGTAGGAACACTGAAGCTTTCTTT.